This T cell receptor beta chain was observed in a study of cytomegalovirus exposure and HLA in healthy donors. Healthy bone marrow donors made up the donors. General observations from the study: In a later analysis, specific HLA alleles were associated with 15,000 to 20,000 TCR beta sequences at a 0.05 false discovery rate. Trimming of TCR beta V- and J-genes showed a link, identified in a later analysis, to a missense DCLRE1C variant.

A multiplex PCR was run with 60 Vbeta primers and 13 Jbeta primers. Study processing details: Approximately 80 million unique TCR beta chains, roughly 11 million of them shared, were counted by a later analysis. Here immunoSEQ multiplex PCR was the method, and the copy in TCRdb shows in-frame clones only, minus some. V and J calls and clone size follow that table, whereas D and trimming were derived from the DNA. The data contain about 120,000 clones, approximately 78% of them singletons. This CDR3 contains 15 residues. Germline CDR1 MDHEN, CDR2 SYDVKM. J lost 5 bases, V lost 5 bases, and 4 bases had no gene match. Details on this clone: The antigen is not known.

The specimen was PBMCs. This receptor was obtained from a man aged 25-45 years in good health and CMV-seropositive. The V gene is TRBV28, the J gene TRBJ2-1; TRBD2 aligns across 12 bases. In DNA form, the CDR3 reads TGTGCCAGCAGTCACAGGACTAGCGGGAACAATGAGCAGTTCTTC. Amino acids: CASSHRTSGNNEQFF. The complete variable domain, with remaining parts taken from reference TRBV28 and TRBJ2-1, reads DVKVTQSSRYLVKRTGEKVFLECVQDMDHENMFWYRQDPGLGLRLIYFSYDVKMKEKGDIPEGYSVSREKKERFSLILESASTNQTSMYLCASSHRTSGNNEQFFGPGTRLTVL.